The rows below give T cell receptor beta chains drawn from one sample of a study of shared clonotypes between healthy human individuals. The data were produced by immunoSEQ multiplex PCR, yet TCRdb's version contains in-frame clones alone and is incomplete. The table has some 630,000 clones, 95% to 97% seen once. Sequencing was done on a sample of naive CD8+ T cells sorted from blood. The receptors originated from a woman in her thirties in good health. Both conserved end residues are part of each CDR3. The D gene is left open where the match is weak. Expanded clones get a size class; other rows say once, few or many, or leave the size out.

J: TRBJ1-6
size: .
D: .
V: TRBV30
CDR3: CAWSSGSPLHF
DNA: TGTGCCTGGAGTTCAGGGTCACCCCTCCACTTT

J: TRBJ2-7
size: .
D: .
V: TRBV7-9
CDR3: CASSFVFYEYSYEQYF
DNA: TGTGCCAGCAGCTTTGTGTTTTATGAGTACTCCTACGAGCAGTACTTC

J: TRBJ2-4
size: .
D: .
V: TRBV9
CDR3: CASSVEEEANIQYF
DNA: TGTGCCAGCAGCGTGGAGGAGGAGGCAAACATTCAGTACTTC

J: TRBJ2-5
size: .
D: .
V: TRBV6-6
CDR3: CASSYSSWETQYF
DNA: TGTGCCAGCAGTTACTCGAGCTGGGAGACCCAGTACTTC

J: TRBJ2-3
size: .
D: .
V: TRBV6-5
CDR3: CASSYGLSLADTQYF
DNA: TGTGCCAGCAGTTACGGTCTATCCCTGGCGGATACGCAGTATTTT

J: TRBJ2-7
size: .
D: TRBD2
V: TRBV28
CDR3: CASSLLAGALNEQYF
DNA: TGTGCCAGCAGTTTATTAGCGGGAGCTCTAAACGAGCAGTACTTC

J: TRBJ2-2
size: .
D: .
V: TRBV6-5
CDR3: CASSYMYSGELFF
DNA: TGTGCCAGCAGTTACATGTATTCCGGGGAGCTGTTTTTT

J: TRBJ2-1
size: .
D: .
V: TRBV27
CDR3: CASSHKIQGNEQFF
DNA: TGTGCCAGCAGTCATAAGATACAGGGAAATGAGCAGTTCTTC

J: TRBJ2-7
size: .
D: .
V: TRBV5-4
CDR3: CASRFAGSYEQYF
DNA: TGTGCCAGCAGGTTCGCGGGCTCCTACGAGCAGTACTTC

J: TRBJ2-7
size: .
D: .
V: TRBV1
CDR3: CTSSRPRDSYEQYF
DNA: TGCACCAGCAGCAGGCCCCGGGACAGCTACGAGCAGTACTTC

J: TRBJ1-2
size: .
D: .
V: TRBV2
CDR3: CASNQAGAMDYTF
DNA: TGTGCCAGCAACCAGGCCGGGGCTATGGACTACACCTTC

J: TRBJ1-1
size: .
D: .
V: TRBV6-1
CDR3: CASSDPKNTEAFF
DNA: TGTGCCAGCAGTGACCCGAAGAACACTGAAGCTTTCTTT

J: TRBJ2-3
size: .
D: TRBD2
V: TRBV2
CDR3: CASSYSGLGGDTQYF
DNA: TGTGCCAGCAGTTATAGCGGGCTCGGGGGAGATACGCAGTATTTT

J: TRBJ2-2
size: .
D: .
V: TRBV21-1
CDR3: CASSKSGGRDANTGELFF
DNA: TGTGCCAGCAGCAAATCAGGCGGGAGGGACGCGAACACCGGGGAGCTGTTTTTT

J: TRBJ2-2
size: .
D: .
V: TRBV27
CDR3: CASITNTGELFF
DNA: TGTGCCAGCATTACCAACACCGGGGAGCTGTTTTTT

J: TRBJ2-7
size: .
D: .
V: TRBV19
CDR3: CASSGGQPEYPNLQYF
DNA: TGTGCCAGTTCGGGCGGACAACCCGAATACCCTAATCTTCAGTACTTC

J: TRBJ2-5
size: .
D: .
V: TRBV5-6
CDR3: CASSSVETQYF
DNA: TGTGCCAGCAGCTCTGTTGAGACCCAGTACTTC

J: TRBJ2-7
size: .
D: TRBD1
V: TRBV19
CDR3: CASSIAGTGGAYEQYF
DNA: TGTGCCAGTAGTATCGCCGGGACAGGGGGCGCCTACGAGCAGTACTTC

J: TRBJ1-4
size: .
D: .
V: TRBV7-8
CDR3: CASRRAQGPNEKLFF
DNA: TGTGCCAGCAGACGAGCACAGGGCCCAAATGAAAAACTGTTTTTT

J: TRBJ2-3
size: .
D: TRBD2
V: TRBV5-1
CDR3: CASSEGLAGGDTQYF
DNA: TGCGCCAGCAGCGAGGGACTAGCGGGGGGAGATACGCAGTATTTT

J: TRBJ2-5
size: .
D: .
V: TRBV7-9
CDR3: CASSLALQETQYF
DNA: TGTGCCAGCAGCTTAGCGCTGCAAGAGACCCAGTACTTC

J: TRBJ2-7
size: .
D: .
V: TRBV27
CDR3: CASGPASVTNFGQYF
DNA: TGTGCCAGCGGGCCAGCCAGCGTAACAAATTTTGGGCAGTACTTC

J: TRBJ2-7
size: .
D: .
V: TRBV14
CDR3: CASSLLRGYEQYF
DNA: TGTGCCAGCAGCCTTCTGCGGGGCTACGAGCAGTACTTC

J: TRBJ2-5
size: .
D: TRBD2
V: TRBV11-2
CDR3: CASSSDYSGTSGETQYF
DNA: TGTGCCAGCAGCTCGGACTATAGCGGGACCTCTGGGGAGACCCAGTACTTC

J: TRBJ2-2
size: .
D: TRBD2
V: TRBV28
CDR3: CASSPYGGDTGELFF
DNA: TGTGCCAGCAGCCCGTACGGGGGGGACACCGGGGAGCTGTTTTTT

J: TRBJ2-1
size: .
D: TRBD2
V: TRBV9
CDR3: CASSVGGSSGRSNEQFF
DNA: TGTGCCAGCAGCGTAGGAGGGAGTAGCGGGAGAAGTAATGAGCAGTTCTTC

J: TRBJ2-7
size: .
D: TRBD1
V: TRBV2
CDR3: CASRTGTGEGEQYF
DNA: TGTGCCAGCAGGACCGGGACAGGGGAAGGGGAGCAGTACTTC

J: TRBJ1-1
size: .
D: .
V: TRBV29-1
CDR3: CSVLPGNTEAFF
DNA: TGCAGCGTTCTTCCAGGAAACACTGAAGCTTTCTTT

J: TRBJ2-7
size: .
D: .
V: TRBV28
CDR3: CASSFLTGNSYEQYF
DNA: TGTGCCAGCAGTTTTTTAACAGGGAACTCCTACGAGCAGTACTTC

J: TRBJ2-7
size: .
D: .
V: TRBV4-1
CDR3: CASSQDLAGAYEQYF
DNA: TGCGCCAGCAGCCAAGATTTGGCCGGAGCCTACGAGCAGTACTTC

J: TRBJ2-1
size: .
D: TRBD1
V: TRBV28
CDR3: CASSSPGQGAREQFF
DNA: TGTGCCAGCAGTTCCCCGGGACAGGGGGCACGGGAGCAGTTCTTC

J: TRBJ2-1
size: .
D: TRBD2
V: TRBV7-6
CDR3: CASSLGASGYNEQFF
DNA: TGTGCCAGCAGCCTGGGGGCTAGCGGGTACAATGAGCAGTTCTTC

J: TRBJ2-7
size: .
D: .
V: TRBV28
CDR3: CASSSLAEQYF
DNA: TGTGCCAGCAGTTCACTAGCCGAGCAGTACTTC

J: TRBJ2-1
size: .
D: TRBD2
V: TRBV4-1
CDR3: CASSQDPGLAVGEQFF
DNA: TGCGCCAGCAGCCAAGATCCGGGACTAGCGGTAGGGGAGCAGTTCTTC

J: TRBJ2-7
size: .
D: TRBD1
V: TRBV27
CDR3: CASSQRDRNNTYEQYF
DNA: TGTGCCAGCAGCCAGAGGGACAGGAATAACACCTACGAGCAGTACTTC

J: TRBJ1-2
size: .
D: TRBD1
V: TRBV28
CDR3: CASSQDRVWGYTF
DNA: TGTGCCAGCAGCCAGGACAGGGTATGGGGCTACACCTTC

J: TRBJ1-2
size: once
D: .
V: TRBV2
CDR3: CASSEGPLYGYTF
DNA: TGTGCCAGCAGTGAAGGCCCTCTCTATGGCTACACCTTC

J: TRBJ1-3
size: .
D: .
V: TRBV10-3
CDR3: CAISMWEDSGNTIYF
DNA: TGTGCCATCAGTATGTGGGAGGACTCTGGAAACACCATATATTTT

J: TRBJ2-1
size: .
D: TRBD1
V: TRBV4-1
CDR3: CASSPTGSSYNEQFF
DNA: TGCGCCAGCAGCCCGACAGGGAGCTCCTACAATGAGCAGTTCTTC

J: TRBJ2-6
size: .
D: TRBD1
V: TRBV5-1
CDR3: CASSIGQEIGGANVLTF
DNA: TGCGCCAGCAGCATCGGACAGGAGATAGGTGGGGCCAACGTCCTGACTTTC

J: TRBJ1-1
size: .
D: .
V: TRBV7-9
CDR3: CASSHDVNTEAFF
DNA: TGTGCCAGCAGTCACGACGTGAACACTGAAGCTTTCTTT

J: TRBJ2-2
size: .
D: .
V: TRBV4-2
CDR3: CASSQGLVDGELFF
DNA: TGTGCCAGCAGCCAAGGACTAGTTGACGGGGAGCTGTTTTTT

J: TRBJ2-7
size: .
D: .
V: TRBV7-8
CDR3: CASSFRPSYEQYF
DNA: TGTGCCAGCAGCTTCAGGCCATCTTACGAGCAGTACTTC

J: TRBJ1-1
size: .
D: .
V: TRBV4-1
CDR3: CASSQEGGLGSTEAFF
DNA: TGCGCCAGCAGCCAAGAAGGGGGGCTAGGAAGCACTGAAGCTTTCTTT

J: TRBJ2-7
size: .
D: TRBD1
V: TRBV2
CDR3: CASSDGDSFYEQYF
DNA: TGTGCCAGCAGTGATGGGGACAGCTTCTACGAGCAGTACTTC

J: TRBJ2-7
size: .
D: .
V: TRBV28
CDR3: CASSLVGGQGEQYF
DNA: TGTGCCAGCAGCTTGGTGGGGGGGCAGGGCGAGCAGTACTTC

J: TRBJ2-5
size: .
D: .
V: TRBV29-1
CDR3: CSVVPGDFAETQYF
DNA: TGCAGCGTTGTCCCAGGGGACTTCGCCGAGACCCAGTACTTC

J: TRBJ1-4
size: .
D: .
V: TRBV6-1
CDR3: CASRTRGTRDEKLFF
DNA: TGTGCCAGCAGAACCCGGGGGACCAGGGATGAAAAACTGTTTTTT

J: TRBJ2-5
size: .
D: TRBD2
V: TRBV6-5
CDR3: CASSYSLAEQETQYF
DNA: TGTGCCAGCAGTTACTCACTAGCGGAGCAAGAGACCCAGTACTTC

J: TRBJ2-1
size: .
D: .
V: TRBV16
CDR3: CASSQVPSVSESYNEQFF
DNA: TGTGCCAGCAGCCAAGTCCCTTCAGTGAGTGAGTCCTACAATGAGCAGTTCTTC

J: TRBJ2-5
size: .
D: .
V: TRBV28
CDR3: CASREQGPSWETQYF
DNA: TGTGCCAGCAGGGAACAGGGCCCCTCATGGGAGACCCAGTACTTC

J: TRBJ2-7
size: .
D: .
V: TRBV28
CDR3: CASSSVFPGKTYEQYF
DNA: TGTGCCAGCAGTTCCGTTTTCCCCGGGAAGACCTACGAGCAGTACTTC

J: TRBJ2-2
size: .
D: TRBD2
V: TRBV2
CDR3: CASTSGRNTGELFF
DNA: TGTGCCAGCACCAGCGGGAGGAACACCGGGGAGCTGTTTTTT

J: TRBJ2-3
size: .
D: TRBD1
V: TRBV5-1
CDR3: CASSAGTGDISGDTQYF
DNA: TGCGCCAGCAGCGCCGGGACAGGGGACATCTCGGGAGATACGCAGTATTTT

J: TRBJ2-5
size: .
D: .
V: TRBV5-8
CDR3: CASRDHTSRSGETQYF
DNA: TGTGCCAGCAGGGACCATACTAGTAGGTCGGGAGAGACCCAGTACTTC